The clone carrying this T cell receptor beta chain was counted between two and nine times. The antigen remains unidentified. The data were taken from a study of beta chain features in type 1 diabetes. Background on the study: All samples together contributed 85 million to 120 million sorted cells for examination. Broader study findings: Moderate yet significant TCRB CDR3 shortening was seen in Type 1 diabetes patients in all four CD4+ subsets.

CDR1 is SEHNR, CDR2 FQNEAQ, per germline (reference sequence). This CDR3 contains 12 residues. The investigators reverse transcribed all of the isolated RNA, so they sequenced expressed TCRB transcripts. Only in-frame clones appear in the TCRdb table, and some are missing; sequencing was by immunoSEQ multiplex PCR. This sample yields hundreds of thousands of clones, of which 11% are seen a single time; over 0.015% belongs to the top ten. The receptor comes from a man aged 25-40 years with type 1 diabetes. The rearrangement uses TRBV7-9 and TRBJ1-2, with no clear D. Sequencing was carried out using naive CD4+ T cells from blood. This chain's CDR3 is CVSTGLGYGYTF. CDR3 bases: TGTGTCTCGACGGGGTTGGGCTATGGCTACACCTTC.